This TCR beta chain was retrieved from a study of CD8 T cells in ankylosing spondylitis. This clonotype came up a few times. Its antigen remains unknown. In germline, CDR1 is SGHTA, CDR2 FQGTGA. The CDR3 spans 15 residues. V was clipped by 4 bases and J by 5 bases; unmatched bases: 6. Overall study results and limits: Clones linked with disease were CD8+ and fairly uncommon in the peripheral blood. Made up of fewer than ten highly homologous variants, a TCR beta motif appeared characteristic of ankylosing spondylitis blood.

Each CDR3 protein gets one entry after TCRdb re-called the 5' RACE reads with MiXCR. Among 250,000 to 350,000 distinct CDR3 sequences listed, 20% were seen once. This receptor was obtained from a male donor with ankylosing spondylitis or in good health (not recorded which). J is TRBJ2-1 and V is TRBV7-3, with 9 bases aligning to TRBD1. Sequenced input: blood, either unsorted or a sorted T cell fraction (not recorded which). CDR3 nucleotides: TGTGCCAGCAGCTCCAGACAGGGGGGGCACAATGAGCAGTTCTTC. Its protein is CASSSRQGGHNEQFF.